Shown below are 7 T cell receptor beta chains from a single sample sequenced in a study of cytomegalovirus exposure and HLA in healthy donors. Researchers ran the PCR with 60 Vbeta and 13 Jbeta primers. Repertoires were generated with immunoSEQ multiplex PCR, while TCRdb's copy carries only in-frame clones and drops some. The repertoire includes about 200,000 clones, about 77% of them detected once, and 2.1% sits in the top ten. Sequencing was performed on PBMCs. Receptor source: a woman in her thirties in good health and CMV-seropositive.

J is TRBJ1-4 and V is TRBV28; TRBD1 matches 10 bases. Looked up from germline, CDR1 is MDHEN and CDR2 is SYDVKM. V dropped 5 bases and J dropped 7; count of bases not matched to a gene: 7. CDR3 size: 15 residues. CDR3 in DNA: TGTGCCAGCAGTCGAACCGGACAGGGGGGTGAAAAACTGTTTTTT. Residues: CASSRTGQGGEKLFF. Filled out from reference TRBV28 and TRBJ1-4, the complete variable domain reads DVKVTQSSRYLVKRTGEKVFLECVQDMDHENMFWYRQDPGLGLRLIYFSYDVKMKEKGDIPEGYSVSREKKERFSLILESASTNQTSMYLCASSRTGQGGEKLFFGSGTQLSVL.

The rearrangement uses TRBV4-3 and TRBJ2-1, with 12 bases identical to TRBD2. After removal of 3 bases from V and 6 bases from J, the junction contained 9 bases not matched to a gene. CDR1 is LGHNA and CDR2 is YSLEER in the germline V gene. The CDR3 spans 17 residues. The CDR3 DNA is TGCGCCAGCAGCCACGCTGCACTAGCGGGGGGTGGCAATGAGCAGTTCTTC. This translates into CASSHAALAGGGNEQFF.

This rearrangement joins TRBV2 to TRBJ1-4, with D maybe TRBD1 (6 bases). The CDR3 has 14 residues. Trimming stripped 7 bases from V and 7 bases from J, with 16 bases between. The germline CDR1 and CDR2 sequences are SNHLY and FYNNEI. CDR3 region: CASIPSEGGEKLFF. Here the CDR3 DNA reads TGTGCCAGCATCCCCTCAGAAGGGGGTGAAAAACTGTTTTTT.

In nucleotides, the CDR3 is TGTGCCAGCAGCCTGACGACAGGGCATGGCTACACCTTC. This gives the protein CASSLTTGHGYTF. V gene TRBV6-5 combines with J gene TRBJ1-2; TRBD1 matches 7 bases. CDR3 length: 13 amino acids. Trimming at V came to 6 bases and at J to 6 bases, leaving 7 bases not matched to a gene. Germline V gene sequence: CDR1 MNHEY, CDR2 SVGAGI.

This clone showed up just a few times. The chain joins TRBV7-2 to TRBJ2-5; D perhaps matches TRBD2 (6 bases). The germline V and J ends were trimmed by 7 bases and 0 bases, with 18 bases remaining between them. Germline CDR1 reads SGHTA; CDR2 reads FQGNSA. The CDR3 length is 16 residues. In DNA, the CDR3 is TGTGCCAGCAACCCATACGGGCTAGCGAACCAAGAGACCCAGTACTTC. This encodes CASNPYGLANQETQYF.

There are a few counts of this clone. This CDR3 reads CASRPQGGNEKLFF. CDR3 in DNA: TGTGCCAGCAGACCCCAGGGGGGTAATGAAAAACTGTTTTTT. This chain uses TRBV6-6 with TRBJ1-4, with 7 nucleotides matching TRBD1. Germline-derived CDR1 and CDR2 are MNHNY and SVGAGI (reference sequence). This CDR3 is 14 amino acids long. Trimming took 6 bases from V and 4 from J; bases not matched to a gene: 5.

This chain connects TRBV4-1 to TRBJ2-5, with 7 bases fitting TRBD2. Germline CDR1 MGHRA, CDR2 YSYEKL. After removal of 0 bases from V and 4 bases from J, the junction contained 11 bases not matched to a gene. This CDR3 spans 17 amino acids. This chain's CDR3 is CASSQEGGTSVRETQYF. The CDR3 DNA follows: TGCGCCAGCAGCCAAGAGGGGGGTACTAGCGTTAGAGAGACCCAGTACTTC.